This section outlines one T cell receptor (beta chain) sequence together with its context. The entry originates in a study of blood T cell repertoires in COVID-19. Study summary: Samples representing acute and convalescent COVID-19 were sourced from the United States, Italy and Spain.

V shed 6 bases, J shed 0 bases, and the junction held 1 base outside the gene matches. The CDR3 consists of 13 residues. Followed over time, Seattle patients had been enrolled while infection was active. In the original workflow: Reference gene primer amplification gave estimated nucleated cell counts. TCRdb keeps only in-frame clones here, not all; method: immunoSEQ multiplex PCR. V, J and clone size reflect that table, while D and trimming were determined from the DNA. The top ten hold around 13% of the sample, which has 70,000 or so clones, 75% to 90% seen once. Material for sequencing was peripheral blood. This clonotype was sampled from a man in his fifties with COVID-19, enrolled during active disease. V is TRBV12-3 or TRBV12-4 and J is TRBJ1-2; 7 nucleotides agree with TRBD1. The CDR3 sequence is CASSQGANYGYTF. The DNA of the CDR3 is TGTGCCAGCAGCCAGGGGGCTAACTATGGCTACACCTTC.